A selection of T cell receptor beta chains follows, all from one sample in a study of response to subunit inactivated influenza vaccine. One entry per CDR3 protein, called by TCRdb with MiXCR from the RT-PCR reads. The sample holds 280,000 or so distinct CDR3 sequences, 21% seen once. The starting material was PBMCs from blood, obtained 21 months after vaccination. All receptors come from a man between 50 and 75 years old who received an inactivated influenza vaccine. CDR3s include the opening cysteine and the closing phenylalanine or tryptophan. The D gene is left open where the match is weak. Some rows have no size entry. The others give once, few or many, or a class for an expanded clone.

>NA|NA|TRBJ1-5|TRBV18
CASSPRDGRGPSSNQPQHF
TGTGCCAGCTCACCACGGGACGGTCGGGGGCCGTCTAGCAATCAGCCCCAGCATTTT
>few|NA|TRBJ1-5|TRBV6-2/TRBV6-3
CASSYLAGSLHQPQHF
TGTGCCAGCAGTTACCTCGCGGGGTCATTGCATCAGCCCCAGCATTTT
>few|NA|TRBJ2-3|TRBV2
CASSAQAHTDTQYF
TGTGCCAGCAGTGCCCAAGCCCACACAGATACGCAGTATTTT
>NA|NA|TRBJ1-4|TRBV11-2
CASGLPGNEKLFF
TGTGCCAGCGGGCTCCCTGGGAATGAAAAACTGTTTTTT
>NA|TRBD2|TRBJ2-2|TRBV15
CATSRGGTMNTGELFF
TGTGCCACCAGCAGAGGGGGGACTATGAACACCGGGGAGCTGTTTTTT
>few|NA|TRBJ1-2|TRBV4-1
CASSQDIRRGADGYTF
TGCGCCAGCAGCCAAGATATTCGTAGGGGTGCGGATGGCTACACCTTC
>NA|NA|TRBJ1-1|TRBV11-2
CASSLVFRGTEAFF
TGTGCCAGCAGCTTAGTCTTCAGGGGAACTGAAGCTTTCTTT
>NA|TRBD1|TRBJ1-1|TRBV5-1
CASSEDRERAFF
TGCGCCAGCAGCGAGGACAGGGAGAGAGCTTTCTTT
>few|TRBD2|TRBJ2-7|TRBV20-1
CSASGLAGALIYEQYF
TGCAGTGCCTCCGGACTAGCGGGGGCCCTGATCTACGAGCAGTACTTC
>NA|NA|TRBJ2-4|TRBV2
CASSDGRTDRTYF
TGTGCCAGCAGTGATGGCCGGACCGACCGAACTTACTTC
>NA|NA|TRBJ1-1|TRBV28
CASSLMSRRNDEAFF
TGTGCCAGCAGTTTAATGTCTCGACGGAACGATGAAGCTTTCTTT
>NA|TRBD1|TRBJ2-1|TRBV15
CAATGTGTDYNEQFF
TGTGCCGCCACGGGGACAGGGACGGATTACAATGAGCAGTTCTTC
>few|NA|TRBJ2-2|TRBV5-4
CASSFVGTNTGELFF
TGTGCCAGCAGCTTCGTGGGGACGAACACCGGGGAGCTGTTTTTT
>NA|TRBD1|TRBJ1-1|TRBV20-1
CSANPGSGTGGRHTEAFF
TGCAGTGCCAACCCCGGTTCCGGGACAGGGGGCAGACACACTGAAGCTTTCTTT
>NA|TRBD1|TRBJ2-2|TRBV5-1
CASSSRDREAGELFF
TGCGCCAGCAGCTCCCGGGACAGGGAGGCCGGGGAGCTGTTTTTT
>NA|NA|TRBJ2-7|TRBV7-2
CASSLVFDQGWRLEQYF
TGTGCCAGCAGCTTAGTATTTGATCAGGGGTGGCGGCTCGAGCAGTACTTC
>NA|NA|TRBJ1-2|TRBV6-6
CASSIQGGGYTF
TGTGCCAGCAGTATACAGGGAGGGGGCTACACCTTC
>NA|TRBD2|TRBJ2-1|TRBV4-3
CASSPPGGYNEQFF
TGCGCCAGCAGCCCCCCGGGGGGATACAATGAGCAGTTCTTC
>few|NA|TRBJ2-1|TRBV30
CAWRGPGDRNEQFF
TGTGCCTGGAGGGGGCCTGGGGATAGGAATGAGCAGTTCTTC
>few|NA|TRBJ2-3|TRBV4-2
CASSQDRAGVGRSTDTQYF
TGTGCCAGCAGCCAAGATCGGGCAGGGGTTGGAAGATCCACAGATACGCAGTATTTT
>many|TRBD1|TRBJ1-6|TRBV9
CASSPGTGHNSPLHF
TGTGCCAGCAGCCCCGGGACAGGGCATAATTCACCCCTCCACTTT
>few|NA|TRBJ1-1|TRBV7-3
CASSSRTANTEAFF
TGTGCCAGCAGCTCGCGGACAGCTAACACTGAAGCTTTCTTT
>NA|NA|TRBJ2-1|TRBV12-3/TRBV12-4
CASSLDEYNEQFF
TGTGCCAGCAGTTTAGACGAATACAATGAGCAGTTCTTC
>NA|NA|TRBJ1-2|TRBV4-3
CASSHAREGGYGYTF
TGCGCCAGCAGCCACGCCCGGGAGGGAGGCTATGGCTACACCTTC
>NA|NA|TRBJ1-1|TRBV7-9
CASSEGVMNTEAFF
TGTGCCAGCAGCGAGGGAGTTATGAACACTGAAGCTTTCTTT
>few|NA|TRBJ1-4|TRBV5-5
CASSLVDPETNEKLFF
TGTGCCAGCAGCTTGGTAGACCCCGAAACAAATGAAAAACTGTTTTTT
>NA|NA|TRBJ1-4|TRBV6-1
CASSLGRANEKLFF
TGTGCCAGCAGCCTGGGGAGGGCTAATGAAAAACTGTTTTTT
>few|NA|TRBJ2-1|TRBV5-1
CASSARTATYNEQFF
TGCGCCAGCAGCGCAAGGACAGCTACTTACAATGAGCAGTTCTTC
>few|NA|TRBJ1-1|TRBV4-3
CASSQEYGTPEAFF
TGCGCCAGCAGCCAAGAGTACGGGACACCAGAAGCTTTCTTT
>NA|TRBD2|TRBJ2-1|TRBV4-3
CASSQSTSPHEQFF
TGCGCCAGCAGCCAGTCGACTAGCCCACATGAGCAGTTCTTC
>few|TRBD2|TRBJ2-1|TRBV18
CASSPREGLNEQFF
TGTGCCAGCTCACCTCGGGAGGGTTTGAATGAGCAGTTCTTC
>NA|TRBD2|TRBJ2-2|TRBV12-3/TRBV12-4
CASSYGRAAGELFF
TGTGCCAGCAGTTACGGGAGGGCGGCCGGGGAGCTGTTTTTT
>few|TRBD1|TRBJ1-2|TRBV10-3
CAIGTGGPNYGYTF
TGTGCCATTGGGACAGGGGGCCCTAACTATGGCTACACCTTC
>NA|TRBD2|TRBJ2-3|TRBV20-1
CSARSPSGGSDTQYF
TGCAGTGCTAGAAGTCCTAGCGGGGGATCAGATACGCAGTATTTT
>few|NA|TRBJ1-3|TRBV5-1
CASSLEAGTSGNTIYF
TGCGCCAGCAGCTTGGAAGCGGGGACCTCTGGAAACACCATATATTTT
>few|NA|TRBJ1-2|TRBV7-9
CASSFTGTNYGYTF
TGTGCCAGCAGCTTTACCGGGACAAACTATGGCTACACCTTC
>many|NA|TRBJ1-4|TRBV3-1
CASSQDSGSRDEKLFF
TGTGCCAGCAGCCAAGACAGTGGGAGTAGGGATGAAAAACTGTTTTTT
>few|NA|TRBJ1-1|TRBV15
CATSRGQNTEAFF
TGTGCCACCAGCAGGGGCCAAAACACTGAAGCTTTCTTT
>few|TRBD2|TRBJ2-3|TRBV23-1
CASSLTGGVCYRTDTQYF
TGCGCCAGCAGTCTTACGGGGGGAGTGTGTTATCGCACAGATACGCAGTATTTT
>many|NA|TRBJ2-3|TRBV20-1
CSARVADTQYF
TGCAGTGCTAGAGTAGCAGATACGCAGTATTTT
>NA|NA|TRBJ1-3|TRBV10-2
CASSESPTSSGNTIYF
TGCGCCAGCAGTGAGTCCCCGACAAGCTCTGGAAACACCATATATTTT
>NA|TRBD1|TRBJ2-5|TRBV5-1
CASSRTGETRETQYF
TGCGCCAGCAGCAGGACAGGGGAGACGCGAGAGACCCAGTACTTC
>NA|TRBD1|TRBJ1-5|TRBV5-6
CASSPRQGGYESQPQHF
TGTGCCAGCAGCCCCCGACAGGGCGGGTACGAAAGTCAGCCCCAGCATTTT